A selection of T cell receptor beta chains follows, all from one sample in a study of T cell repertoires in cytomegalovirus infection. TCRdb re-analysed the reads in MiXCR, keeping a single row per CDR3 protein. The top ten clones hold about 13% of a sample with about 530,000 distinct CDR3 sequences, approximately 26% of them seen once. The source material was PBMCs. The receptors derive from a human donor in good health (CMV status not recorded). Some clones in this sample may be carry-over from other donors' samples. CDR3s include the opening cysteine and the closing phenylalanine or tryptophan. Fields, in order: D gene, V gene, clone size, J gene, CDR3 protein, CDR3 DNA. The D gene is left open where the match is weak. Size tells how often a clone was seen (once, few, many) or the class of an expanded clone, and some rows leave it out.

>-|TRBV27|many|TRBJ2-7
CASSLSGHHYEQYF
TGTGCCAGCAGTTTATCGGGACACCACTACGAGCAGTACTTC
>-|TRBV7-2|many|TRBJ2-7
CASSYRSSYEQYF
TGTGCCAGCAGCTACAGGAGCTCCTACGAGCAGTACTTC
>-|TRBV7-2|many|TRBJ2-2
CASSIRDPRTGELFF
TGTGCCAGCAGTATCCGGGACCCCCGCACCGGGGAGCTGTTTTTT
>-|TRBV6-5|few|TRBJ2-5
CASSYSFRVMGTQYF
TGTGCCAGCAGTTACTCTTTTCGGGTAATGGGGACCCAGTACTTC
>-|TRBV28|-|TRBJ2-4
CASRPFRRAAKNIQYF
TGTGCCAGCAGGCCCTTTCGGCGGGCGGCCAAAAACATTCAGTACTTC
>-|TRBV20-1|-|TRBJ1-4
CSARTPAEKLFF
TGCAGTGCGAGAACACCGGCTGAAAAACTGTTTTTT
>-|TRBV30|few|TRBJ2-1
CAWSVGIEQFF
TGTGCCTGGAGTGTAGGGATTGAGCAGTTCTTC
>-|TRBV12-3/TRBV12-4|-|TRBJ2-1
CASNSPSSYNEQFF
TGTGCCAGCAATAGTCCTAGCTCCTACAATGAGCAGTTCTTC
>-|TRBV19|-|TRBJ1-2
CASSIEREINCGYTF
TGTGCCAGTAGTATAGAGAGGGAAATTAACTGTGGCTACACCTTC
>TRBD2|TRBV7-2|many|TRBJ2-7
CASSADSGGRNEQYF
TGTGCCAGCAGCGCCGATTCGGGAGGGAGGAACGAGCAGTACTTC
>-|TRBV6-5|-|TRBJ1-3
CASTKGLNPGNTIYF
TGTGCCAGCACCAAGGGCCTTAACCCTGGAAACACCATATATTTT
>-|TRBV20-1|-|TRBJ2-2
CSARDGDTGELFF
TGCAGTGCTAGGGACGGAGACACCGGGGAGCTGTTTTTT
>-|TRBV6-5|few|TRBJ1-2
CASSYSGNNGYTF
TGTGCCAGCAGTTACTCGGGGAACAACGGCTACACCTTC
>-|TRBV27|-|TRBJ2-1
CASRQGRYNEQFF
TGTGCCAGCAGACAGGGGAGGTACAATGAGCAGTTCTTC
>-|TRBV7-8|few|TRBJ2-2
CASSLPGTTNTGELFF
TGTGCCAGCAGCTTACCTGGGACCACAAACACCGGGGAGCTGTTTTTT
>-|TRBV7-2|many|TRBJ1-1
CASSLSGIAEAFF
TGTGCCAGCAGCTTATCAGGGATCGCTGAAGCTTTCTTT
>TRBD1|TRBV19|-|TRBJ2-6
CASSITGQGNVLTF
TGTGCCAGTAGTATTACGGGACAGGGCAACGTCCTGACTTTC
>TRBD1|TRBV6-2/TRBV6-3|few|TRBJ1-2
CASETGSNYGYTF
TGTGCCAGCGAGACAGGGTCGAACTATGGCTACACCTTC
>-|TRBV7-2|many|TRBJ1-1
CASSLAANTEAFF
TGTGCCAGCAGCTTGGCGGCAAACACTGAAGCTTTCTTT
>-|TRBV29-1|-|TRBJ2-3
CSVKNRADTQYF
TGCAGCGTCAAAAACAGGGCAGATACGCAGTATTTT
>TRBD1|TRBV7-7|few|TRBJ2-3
CASSLVSAGQGHSTDTQYF
TGTGCCAGCAGCTTAGTTTCGGCGGGACAGGGGCATAGCACAGATACGCAGTATTTT
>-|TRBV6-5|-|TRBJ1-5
CASGAGGNQPQHF
TGTGCCAGCGGGGCAGGTGGGAATCAGCCCCAGCATTTT
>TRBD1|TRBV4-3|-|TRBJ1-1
CASSRRQGVGTEAFF
TGCGCCAGCAGCCGCCGACAGGGGGTCGGAACTGAAGCTTTCTTT
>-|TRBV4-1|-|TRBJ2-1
CASSRRFRADEQFF
TGCGCCAGCAGCCGCCGTTTTCGGGCGGATGAGCAGTTCTTC
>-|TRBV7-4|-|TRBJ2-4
CASSRRARGDIQYF
TGTGCCAGCAGCCGGAGAGCTAGGGGTGACATTCAGTACTTC
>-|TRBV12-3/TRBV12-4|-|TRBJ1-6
CASSFSIPRNSPLHF
TGTGCCAGCAGTTTTTCCATCCCCCGAAATTCACCCCTCCACTTT
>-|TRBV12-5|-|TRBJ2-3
CASGFGGTRTDTQYF
TGTGCTAGTGGTTTCGGTGGCACCCGCACAGATACGCAGTATTTT
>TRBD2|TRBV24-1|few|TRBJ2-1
CATSDLRTSPHEQFF
TGTGCCACCAGTGATTTACGGACTAGCCCCCATGAGCAGTTCTTC
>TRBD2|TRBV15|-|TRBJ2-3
CATSRVPAGGTDTQYF
TGTGCCACCAGCAGAGTCCCAGCGGGGGGCACAGATACGCAGTATTTT
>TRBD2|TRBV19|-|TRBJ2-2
CASSSRLAGSTGELFF
TGTGCCAGTAGTTCTAGACTAGCGGGCTCCACCGGGGAGCTGTTTTTT
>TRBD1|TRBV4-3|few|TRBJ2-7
CASSQVWTGDHEQYF
TGCGCCAGCAGCCAAGTTTGGACAGGGGATCACGAGCAGTACTTC
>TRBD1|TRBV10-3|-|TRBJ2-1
CAISALTGGMNNEQFF
TGTGCCATCAGTGCCTTGACAGGGGGCATGAACAATGAGCAGTTCTTC
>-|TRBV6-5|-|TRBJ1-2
CASSYDSTANYGYTF
TGTGCCAGCAGTTACGACAGTACAGCTAACTATGGCTACACCTTC